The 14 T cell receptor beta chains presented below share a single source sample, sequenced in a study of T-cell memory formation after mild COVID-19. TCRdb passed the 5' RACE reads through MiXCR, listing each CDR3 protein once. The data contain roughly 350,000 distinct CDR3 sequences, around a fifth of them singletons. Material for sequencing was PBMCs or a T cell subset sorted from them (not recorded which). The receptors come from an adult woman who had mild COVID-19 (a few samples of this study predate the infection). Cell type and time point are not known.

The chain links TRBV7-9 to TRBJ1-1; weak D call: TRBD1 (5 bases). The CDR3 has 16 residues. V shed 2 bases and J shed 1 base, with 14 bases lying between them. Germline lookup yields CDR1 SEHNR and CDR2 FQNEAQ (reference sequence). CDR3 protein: CASSLTGGDGNTEAFF. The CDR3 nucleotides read TGTGCCAGCAGCTTAACCGGAGGGGACGGGAACACTGAAGCTTTCTTT.

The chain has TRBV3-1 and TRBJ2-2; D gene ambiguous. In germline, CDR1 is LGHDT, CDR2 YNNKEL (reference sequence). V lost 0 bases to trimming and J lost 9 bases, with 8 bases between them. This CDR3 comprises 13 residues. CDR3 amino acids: CASSQDLGRELFF. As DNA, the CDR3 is TGTGCCAGCAGCCAAGATCTTGGCCGGGAGCTGTTTTTT.

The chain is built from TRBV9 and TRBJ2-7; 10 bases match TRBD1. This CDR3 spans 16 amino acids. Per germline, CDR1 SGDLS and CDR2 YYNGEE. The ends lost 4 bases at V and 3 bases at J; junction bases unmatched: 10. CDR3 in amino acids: CASSPRQGAEFYEQYF. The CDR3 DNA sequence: TGTGCCAGCAGCCCGAGACAGGGGGCTGAATTCTACGAGCAGTACTTC.

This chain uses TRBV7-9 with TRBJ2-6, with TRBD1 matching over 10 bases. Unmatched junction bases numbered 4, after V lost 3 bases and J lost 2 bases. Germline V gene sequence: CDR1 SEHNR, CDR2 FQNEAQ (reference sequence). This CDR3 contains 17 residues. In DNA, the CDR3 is TGTGCCAGCAGCTTGTCCGGGACAGGGGCTGGGGCCAACGTCCTGACTTTC. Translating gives CASSLSGTGAGANVLTF.

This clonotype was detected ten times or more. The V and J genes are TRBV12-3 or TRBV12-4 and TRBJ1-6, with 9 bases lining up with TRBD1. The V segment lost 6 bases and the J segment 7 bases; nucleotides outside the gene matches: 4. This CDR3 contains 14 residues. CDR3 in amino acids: CASSPGTGNSPLHF. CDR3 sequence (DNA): TGTGCCAGCAGCCCCGGGACAGGGAATTCACCCCTCCACTTT.

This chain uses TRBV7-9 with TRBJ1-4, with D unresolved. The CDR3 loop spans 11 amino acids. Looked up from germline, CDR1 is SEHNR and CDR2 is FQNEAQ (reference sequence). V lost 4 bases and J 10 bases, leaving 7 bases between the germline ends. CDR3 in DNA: TGTGCCAGCAGCTCCCACGGAAAACTGTTTTTT. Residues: CASSSHGKLFF.

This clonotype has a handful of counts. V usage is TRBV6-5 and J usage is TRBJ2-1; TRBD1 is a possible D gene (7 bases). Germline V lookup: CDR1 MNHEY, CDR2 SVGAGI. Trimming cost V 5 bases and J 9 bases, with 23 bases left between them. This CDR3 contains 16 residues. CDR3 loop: CASSEDRYLRRGEQFF. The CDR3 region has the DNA TGTGCCAGCAGTGAGGACAGGTACCTCAGGAGGGGTGAGCAGTTCTTC.

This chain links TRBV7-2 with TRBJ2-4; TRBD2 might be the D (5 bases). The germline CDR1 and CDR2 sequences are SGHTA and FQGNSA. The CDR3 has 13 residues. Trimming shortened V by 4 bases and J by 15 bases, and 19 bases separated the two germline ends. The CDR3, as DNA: TGTGCCAGCAGCTCCCTGTCAGCCGCGGCGGGGTACTTC. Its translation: CASSSLSAAAGYF.

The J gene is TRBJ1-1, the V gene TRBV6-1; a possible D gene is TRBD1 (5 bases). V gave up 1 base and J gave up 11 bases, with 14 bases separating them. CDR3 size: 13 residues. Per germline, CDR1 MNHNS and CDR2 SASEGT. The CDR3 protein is CASSEVAGNKAFF. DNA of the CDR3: TGTGCCAGCAGTGAAGTGGCAGGGAATAAGGCTTTCTTT.

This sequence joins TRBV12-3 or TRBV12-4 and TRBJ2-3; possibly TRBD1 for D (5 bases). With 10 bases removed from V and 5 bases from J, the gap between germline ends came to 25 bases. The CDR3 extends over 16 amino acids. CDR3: CATPNDRVQAGDTQYF. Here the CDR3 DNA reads TGTGCCACCCCGAACGACCGGGTACAGGCCGGAGATACGCAGTATTTT.

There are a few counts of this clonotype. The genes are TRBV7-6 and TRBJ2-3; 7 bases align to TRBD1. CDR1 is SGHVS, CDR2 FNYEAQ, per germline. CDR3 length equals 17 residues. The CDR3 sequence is CDLTSTGNMGLGDTQYF. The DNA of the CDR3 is TGTGACCTAACTTCGACAGGGAACATGGGTTTGGGAGATACGCAGTATTTT.

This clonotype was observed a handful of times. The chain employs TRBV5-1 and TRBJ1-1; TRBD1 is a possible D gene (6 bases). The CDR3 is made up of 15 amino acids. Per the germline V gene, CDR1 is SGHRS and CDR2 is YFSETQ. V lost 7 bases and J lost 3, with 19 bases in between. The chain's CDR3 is CASRHTRDKDTEAFF. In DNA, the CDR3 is TGCGCCAGCCGTCATACACGGGACAAGGACACTGAAGCTTTCTTT. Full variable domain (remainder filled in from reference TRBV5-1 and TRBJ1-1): KAGVTQTPRYLIKTRGQQVTLSCSPISGHRSVSWYQQTPGQGLQFLFEYFSETQRNKGNFPGRFSGRQFSNSRSEMNVSTLELGDSALYLCASRHTRDKDTEAFFGQGTRLTVV.

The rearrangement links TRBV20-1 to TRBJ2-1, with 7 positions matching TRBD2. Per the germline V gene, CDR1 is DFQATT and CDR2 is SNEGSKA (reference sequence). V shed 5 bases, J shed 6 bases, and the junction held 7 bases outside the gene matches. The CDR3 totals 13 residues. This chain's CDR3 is CSAPGGMVNEQFF. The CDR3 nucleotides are TGCAGTGCTCCGGGAGGAATGGTCAATGAGCAGTTCTTC.

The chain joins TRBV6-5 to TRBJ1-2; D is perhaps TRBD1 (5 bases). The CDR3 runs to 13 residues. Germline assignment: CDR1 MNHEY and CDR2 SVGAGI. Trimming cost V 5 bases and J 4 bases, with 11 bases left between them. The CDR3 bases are TGTGCCAGCAGTCCAGGGTCCAGCTATGGCTACACCTTC. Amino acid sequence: CASSPGSSYGYTF.